This T cell receptor beta chain appears in the sequencing data of a study of blood T cell repertoires in COVID-19. Study-level background: Acute and convalescent COVID-19 specimens originated in the United States, Italy and Spain. Nucleic acid was either cDNA or gDNA, and it came from T cells, B-cell-depleted T cells, or PBMCs.

The length of the CDR3 is 15 residues. CDR1 is LNHDA, CDR2 SQIVND, per germline (reference sequence). The ends were cut back, 7 bases at V and 9 bases at J, with 22 bases in the middle. In the original workflow: Reference gene primers were amplified, and this amplification served to estimate nucleated cell counts. The repertoire was sequenced with immunoSEQ multiplex PCR; TCRdb's copy has only in-frame clones and lacks some. D and trimming come from the DNA, and the V and J calls and clone size come from that table. In the table there are some 310,000 clones, 85% to 90% of which are singletons. Seattle researchers signed up patients amid active infection and tracked them longitudinally.

The specimen sequenced was peripheral blood. The receptor was derived from a woman between 25 and 40 years old with COVID-19, enrolled during active disease. The chain joins TRBV19 to TRBJ1-5; the D gene is possibly TRBD1 (5 bases). CDR3 loop: CASKYEVAGLRPQHF. CDR3 sequence (DNA): TGTGCCAGTAAGTACGAGGTGGCAGGGCTCAGGCCCCAGCATTTT.